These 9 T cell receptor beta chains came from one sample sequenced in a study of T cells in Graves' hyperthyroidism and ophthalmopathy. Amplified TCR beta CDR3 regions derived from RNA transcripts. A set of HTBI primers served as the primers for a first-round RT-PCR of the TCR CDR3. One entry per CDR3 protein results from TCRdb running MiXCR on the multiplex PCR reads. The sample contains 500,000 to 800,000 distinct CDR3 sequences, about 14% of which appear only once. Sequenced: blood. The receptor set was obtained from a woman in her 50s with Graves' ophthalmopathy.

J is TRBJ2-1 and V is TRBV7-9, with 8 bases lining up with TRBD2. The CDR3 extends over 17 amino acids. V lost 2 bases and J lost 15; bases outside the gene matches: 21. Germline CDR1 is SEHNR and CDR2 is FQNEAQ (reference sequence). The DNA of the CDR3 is TGTGCCAGCAGCTTAACGCAGCCGGGACTAGAATTTCCGGGCGGGTTCTTC. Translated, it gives CASSLTQPGLEFPGGFF.

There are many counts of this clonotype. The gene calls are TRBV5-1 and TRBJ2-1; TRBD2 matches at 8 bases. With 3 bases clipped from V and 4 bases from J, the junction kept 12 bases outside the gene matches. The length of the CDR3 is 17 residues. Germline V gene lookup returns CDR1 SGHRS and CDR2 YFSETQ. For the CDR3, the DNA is TGCGCCAGCAGCTCAAAGCCTTCGACTAGCGCGTACAATGAGCAGTTCTTC. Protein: CASSSKPSTSAYNEQFF.

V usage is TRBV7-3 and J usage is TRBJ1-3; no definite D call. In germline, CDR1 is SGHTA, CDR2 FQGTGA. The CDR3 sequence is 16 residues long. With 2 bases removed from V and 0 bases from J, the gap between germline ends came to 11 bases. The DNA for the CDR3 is TGTGCCAGCAGCTTATTCTCGTCAAGCTCTGGAAACACCATATATTTT. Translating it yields CASSLFSSSSGNTIYF. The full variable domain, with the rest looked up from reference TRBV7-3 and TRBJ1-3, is GAGVSQTPSNKVTEKGKYVELRCDPISGHTALYWYRQSLGQGPEFLIYFQGTGAADDSGLPNDRFFAVRPEGSVSTLKIQRTERGDSAVYLCASSLFSSSSGNTIYFGEGSWLTVV.

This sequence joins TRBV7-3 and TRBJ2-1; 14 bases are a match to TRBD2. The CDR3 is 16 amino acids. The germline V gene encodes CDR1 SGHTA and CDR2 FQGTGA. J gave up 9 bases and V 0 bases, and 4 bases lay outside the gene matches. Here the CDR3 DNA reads TGTGCCAGCAGCTTAACCTGGACTAGCGGGAGGATTGAGCAGTTCTTC. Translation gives CASSLTWTSGRIEQFF.

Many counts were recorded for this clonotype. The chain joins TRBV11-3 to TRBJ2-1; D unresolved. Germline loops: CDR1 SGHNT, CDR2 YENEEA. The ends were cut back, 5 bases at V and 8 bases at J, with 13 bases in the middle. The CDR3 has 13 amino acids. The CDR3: CASSPVDFDEQFF. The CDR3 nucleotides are TGTGCCAGCAGCCCAGTAGACTTTGATGAGCAGTTCTTC.

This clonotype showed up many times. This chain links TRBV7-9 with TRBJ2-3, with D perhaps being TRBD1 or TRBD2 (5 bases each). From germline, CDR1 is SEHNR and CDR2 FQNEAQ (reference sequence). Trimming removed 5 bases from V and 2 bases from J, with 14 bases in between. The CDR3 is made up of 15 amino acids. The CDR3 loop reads CASSTGTTHTDTQYF. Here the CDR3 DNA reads TGTGCCAGCAGCACCGGGACCACTCACACAGATACGCAGTATTTT.

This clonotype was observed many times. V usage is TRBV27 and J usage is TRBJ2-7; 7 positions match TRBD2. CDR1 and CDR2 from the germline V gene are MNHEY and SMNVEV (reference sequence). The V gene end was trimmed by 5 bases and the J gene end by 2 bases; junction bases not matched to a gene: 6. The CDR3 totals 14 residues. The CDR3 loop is CASSPSGNPYEQYF. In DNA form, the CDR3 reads TGTGCCAGCAGTCCCAGCGGGAACCCCTACGAGCAGTACTTC.

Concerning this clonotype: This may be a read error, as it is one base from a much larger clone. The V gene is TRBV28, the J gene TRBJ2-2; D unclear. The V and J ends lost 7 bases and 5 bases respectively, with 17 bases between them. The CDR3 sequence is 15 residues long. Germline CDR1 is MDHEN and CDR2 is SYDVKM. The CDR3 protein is CASTRSVSRTGELFF. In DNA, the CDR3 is TGTGCCAGCACCCGCAGTGTTTCGCGGACCGGGGAGCTGTTTTTT.

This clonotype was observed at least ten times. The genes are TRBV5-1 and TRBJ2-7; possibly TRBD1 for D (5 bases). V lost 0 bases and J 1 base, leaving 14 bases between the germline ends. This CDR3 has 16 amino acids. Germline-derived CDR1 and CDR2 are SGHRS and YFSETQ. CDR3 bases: TGCGCCAGCAGCTTGGACAATCGACAGCTGTCCTACGAGCAGTACTTC. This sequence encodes CASSLDNRQLSYEQYF.